Each of the 5 T cell receptor beta chains below was sequenced from the same sample in a study of cytomegalovirus exposure and HLA in healthy donors. A multiplex PCR was run with 60 Vbeta primers and 13 Jbeta primers. Some clones are missing from TCRdb's copy, which holds only in-frame ones; the method was immunoSEQ multiplex PCR. The sample includes some 200,000 clones, about 70% of them seen just once. The material sequenced was PBMCs. The receptors stem from a man in his forties in good health and CMV-seropositive.

The chain is built from TRBV7-8 and TRBJ1-1; 7 bases align to TRBD1. This CDR3 contains 16 residues. After removal of 2 bases from V and 1 base from J, the junction contained 7 bases not matched to a gene. Germline CDR1 is SGHVS and CDR2 is FQNEAQ. CDR3 sequence: CASSLRQGGSNTEAFF. The DNA for the CDR3 is TGTGCCAGCAGCTTAAGGCAGGGGGGTTCGAACACTGAAGCTTTCTTT.

This chain links TRBV28 with TRBJ1-2; D might be TRBD1 (5 bases). Germline V gene data show CDR1 as MDHEN and CDR2 as SYDVKM. The V gene lost 3 bases and the J gene lost 8 bases, with 16 bases spanning the gap. This CDR3 is 14 amino acids long. CDR3 protein: CASSFGGGGGGYTF. In DNA form, the CDR3 reads TGTGCCAGCAGTTTTGGGGGTGGGGGAGGAGGCTACACCTTC.

The V call is TRBV6-1, the J call TRBJ2-3; tentatively, D is TRBD1 (7 bases). This CDR3 has 15 residues. The V gene's germline CDR1 is MNHNS and CDR2 SASEGT. V lost 5 bases, J lost 4 bases, and 16 bases lay in between. In DNA, the CDR3 is TGTGCCAGCAGTCTACAGGGGAGGATGGCAGATACGCAGTATTTT. This sequence encodes CASSLQGRMADTQYF.

A few counts support this clone. The junction and the germline gene differ at one end; a read error may be behind it. This sequence joins TRBV7-9 and TRBJ1-1, with D perhaps matching TRBD1 (5 bases). Germline V lookup: CDR1 SEHNR, CDR2 FQNEAQ (reference sequence). The CDR3 runs 15 residues. CDR3 loop: CSSSFSRGGYTEAFF. The CDR3 region has the DNA TGTTCCAGCAGCTTCTCGCGGGGGGGATACACTGAAGCTTTCTTT. The full variable domain, its missing parts supplied by reference TRBV7-9 and TRBJ1-1, is DTGVSQNPRHKITKRGQNVTFRCDPISEHNRLYWYRQTLGQGPEFLTYFQNEAQLEKSRLLSDRFSAERPKGSFSTLEIQRTEQGDSAMYLCSSSFSRGGYTEAFFGQGTRLTVV.

The rearrangement links TRBV6-1 to TRBJ2-7; TRBD1 matches 8 bases. Germline V gene sequence: CDR1 MNHNS, CDR2 SASEGT. The CDR3 runs 17 residues. The junction had 14 bases not matched to a gene; V was cut back by 3 bases and J by 4 bases. The CDR3 sequence is CASSDPDRGPPLYEQYF. DNA for the CDR3: TGTGCCAGCAGTGATCCTGACAGGGGTCCCCCCCTTTACGAGCAGTACTTC.